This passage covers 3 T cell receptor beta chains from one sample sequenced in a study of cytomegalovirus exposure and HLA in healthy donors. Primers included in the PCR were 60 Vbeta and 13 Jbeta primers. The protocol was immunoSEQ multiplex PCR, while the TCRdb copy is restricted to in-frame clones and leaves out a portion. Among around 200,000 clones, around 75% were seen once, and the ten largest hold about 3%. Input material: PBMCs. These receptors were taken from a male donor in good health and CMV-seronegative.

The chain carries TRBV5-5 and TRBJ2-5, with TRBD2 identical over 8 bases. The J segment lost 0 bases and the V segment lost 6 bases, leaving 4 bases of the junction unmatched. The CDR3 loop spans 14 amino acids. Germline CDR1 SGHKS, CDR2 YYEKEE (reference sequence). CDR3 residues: CASTPGGYQETQYF. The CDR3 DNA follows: TGTGCCAGCACTCCGGGGGGGTACCAAGAGACCCAGTACTTC. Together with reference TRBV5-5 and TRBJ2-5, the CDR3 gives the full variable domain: DAGVTQSPTHLIKTRGQQVTLRCSPISGHKSVSWYQQVLGQGPQFIFQYYEKEERGRGNFPDRFSARQFPNYSSELNVNALLLGDSALYLCASTPGGYQETQYFGPGTRLLVL.

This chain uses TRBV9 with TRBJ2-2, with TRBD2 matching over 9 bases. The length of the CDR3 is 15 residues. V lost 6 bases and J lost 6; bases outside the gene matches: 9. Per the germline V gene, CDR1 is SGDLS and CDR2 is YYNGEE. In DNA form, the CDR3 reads TGTGCCAGCACCGTGGCTAGCGGGATGTCCGGGGAGCTGTTTTTT. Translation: CASTVASGMSGELFF.

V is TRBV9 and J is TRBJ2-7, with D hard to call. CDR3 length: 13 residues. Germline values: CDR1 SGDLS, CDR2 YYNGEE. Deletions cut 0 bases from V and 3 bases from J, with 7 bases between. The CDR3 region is CASSVANGYEQYF. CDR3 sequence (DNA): TGTGCCAGCAGCGTAGCTAATGGCTACGAGCAGTACTTC.